This T cell receptor beta chain is drawn from a study of cytomegalovirus exposure and HLA in healthy donors. Study-wide results and limits: When a later analysis compared HLA-associated TCR beta chains with equally common others, the HLA-associated chains turned out to be more clonally expanded and to have lower generation probabilities. Researchers counted about 150 TCR beta chains as cytomegalovirus-associated. Associated with HLA alleles at 0.05 false discovery rate in a later analysis were some 18,000 TCR beta sequences.

The V end was cut by 5 bases, the J end by 8 bases, with 16 bases between. CDR1 and CDR2 from the germline V gene are SEHNR and FQNEAQ (reference sequence). The CDR3 has 15 amino acids. A multiplex PCR was run with 60 Vbeta primers and 13 Jbeta primers. Profiled with immunoSEQ multiplex PCR; TCRdb holds only in-frame clones, not every one. The data show 100,000 to 150,000 clones, around 80% seen once. The sample holds a few counts of this clone. The antigen is undetermined. The sequence derives from a woman aged 30 to 39 in good health and CMV-seronegative. V gene TRBV7-9 combines with J gene TRBJ1-6, with unresolved D. Sample: PBMCs. Here the CDR3 DNA reads TGTGCCAGCAGCCTCGGACTCGTACCGGATTCACCCCTCCACTTT. Its translation is CASSLGLVPDSPLHF. Filled out from reference TRBV7-9 and TRBJ1-6, the complete variable domain reads DTGVSQNPRHKITKRGQNVTFRCDPISEHNRLYWYRQTLGQGPEFLTYFQNEAQLEKSRLLSDRFSAERPKGSFSTLEIQRTEQGDSAMYLCASSLGLVPDSPLHFGNGTRLTVT.